One TCR beta chain is described in this entry. The V and J ends lost 2 bases and 4 bases respectively, with 9 bases between them. CDR3 length: 14 amino acids. The germline gives CDR1 KGHSH, CDR2 LQKENI. Data came from immunoSEQ multiplex PCR; TCRdb stores just in-frame clones and leaves some out. The sample shows tens of thousands of clones, 80% to 90% of them seen only once. These data originate in a study of chemoradiotherapy in HPV16-positive cancers. Sequences were derived from blood, sampled from a patient who underwent chemoradiotherapy. The rearrangement uses TRBV18 and TRBJ1-5, with D unresolved. The clonotype originates from a human donor with HPV-associated anogenital cancer. Here the CDR3 reads CASSPRQDNQPQHF. The DNA for the CDR3 is TGTGCCAGCTCACCAAGGCAGGATAATCAGCCCCAGCATTTT.